A selection of T cell receptor beta chains follows, all from one sample in a study of T cells in Graves' hyperthyroidism and ophthalmopathy. MiXCR was run by TCRdb on the multiplex PCR reads, yielding one entry per CDR3 protein. The sample yields under 200,000 distinct CDR3 sequences, about 9.4% seen once. Sequencing input: blood. These receptors were taken from a woman aged 18 to 35 with Graves' hyperthyroidism that later progressed to Graves' ophthalmopathy. Both conserved end residues are part of each CDR3. The D gene is left open where the match is weak. Size tells how often a clone was seen (once, few, many) or the class of an expanded clone, and some rows leave it out.

d_call	v_call	clone_size	j_call	cdr3_nt	cdr3_aa
TRBD1	TRBV12-3/TRBV12-4	many	TRBJ2-2	TGTGCCAGCAGTTCGGGACAGGGGGCGAACACCGGGGAGCTGTTTTTT	CASSSGQGANTGELFF
NA	TRBV15	few	TRBJ1-5	TGTGCCACCAGCAGATCCGGACAGTCTAATCAGCCCCAGCATTTT	CATSRSGQSNQPQHF
NA	TRBV6-1	NA	TRBJ1-1	TGTGCCAGCAGTGAAAGGGCAGGGGAGGCCACTGAAGCTTTCTTT	CASSERAGEATEAFF
NA	TRBV6-5	few	TRBJ2-1	TGTGCCAGCAGTTATGACTGGGATAGCGATGAGCAGTTCTTC	CASSYDWDSDEQFF
NA	TRBV7-9	few	TRBJ2-1	TGTGCCAGCAGCCCTACAGGGTTTTGGGATGACGATGAGCAGTTCTTC	CASSPTGFWDDDEQFF
NA	TRBV7-3	many	TRBJ2-1	TGTGCCAGCAGCTTAAACAGCGGTGGTGAGCAGTTCTTC	CASSLNSGGEQFF
TRBD2	TRBV7-9	many	TRBJ2-5	TGTGCAGTTGGCTTGAGTGCGGGAGAAGAGACCCAGTACTTC	CAVGLSAGEETQYF
TRBD2	TRBV9	few	TRBJ2-3	TGTGCCAGCAGCTCATCGGGGGGGCCCGGGGCGCAGTATTTT	CASSSSGGPGAQYF
NA	TRBV7-2	many	TRBJ2-5	TGTGCCAGCAGCTCAAGTTTGGGGGGCAAGGGCCAAGAGACCCAGTACTTC	CASSSSLGGKGQETQYF
NA	TRBV6-1	many	TRBJ1-1	TGTGCCAGCGGGCGGGGGAACACTGAAGCTTTCTTT	CASGRGNTEAFF
TRBD2	TRBV3-1	few	TRBJ2-7	TGTGCCAGCAGTCCAAGAGCTAGCGGGACCTCCTACGAGCAGTACTTC	CASSPRASGTSYEQYF
TRBD1	TRBV19	many	TRBJ1-5	TGTGCCAGTAGCCGGGACAGATTTTCATTCAATCAGCCCCAGCATTTT	CASSRDRFSFNQPQHF
TRBD1	TRBV28	few	TRBJ2-7	TGTGCCAGCAGTTTCACAGGGGAACGGTTTTACGAGCAGTACTTC	CASSFTGERFYEQYF
NA	TRBV6-1	many	TRBJ2-7	TGTGCCAGCAGGGACAGAGCCTACGAGCAGTACTTC	CASRDRAYEQYF
NA	TRBV29-1	many	TRBJ1-2	TGCAGCGGGCTAACAGGGACGGATTACTATGGCTACACCTTC	CSGLTGTDYYGYTF
NA	TRBV7-9	many	TRBJ1-4	TGTGCCAGCAGCTTAGCCCGGGGGCGGTCAGGAGAAAAACTGTTTTTT	CASSLARGRSGEKLFF
TRBD1	TRBV10-3	many	TRBJ1-1	TGTGCCATCAGTTTAGGGGGCGCGAACACTGAAGCTTTCTTT	CAISLGGANTEAFF
NA	TRBV20-1	many	TRBJ1-1	TGCAGTGCGGAGGAGGGGACAAAAGGGACTGAAGCTTTCTTT	CSAEEGTKGTEAFF
NA	TRBV2	many	TRBJ2-2	TGTGCCAGCAGTCGCGGGGGCGGGAGCAGTACCGGGGAGCTGTTTTTT	CASSRGGGSSTGELFF
TRBD2	TRBV18	many	TRBJ2-3	TGTGCCAGCTCACCACCGGCGGGGGGAGGAGATACGCAGTATTTT	CASSPPAGGGDTQYF
TRBD1	TRBV4-2	NA	TRBJ2-7	TGTGCCAGCAGCCAAGTCGGGACAGGGGGCTTTTCGAACGAGCAGTACTTC	CASSQVGTGGFSNEQYF
NA	TRBV7-2	many	TRBJ1-1	TGTGCCAGCAGCTTCCGGCTGACAGCTGAAGCTTTCTTT	CASSFRLTAEAFF
TRBD2	TRBV6-1	many	TRBJ2-5	TGTGCCAGCAACTCCTCGGGACTAGCGGGAGCGATCCCGAGAGAGACCCAGTACTTC	CASNSSGLAGAIPRETQYF
TRBD2	TRBV7-3	many	TRBJ2-1	TGTGCCAGCAGCAAAAGCGGGATGGCCTACAATGAGCAGTTCTTC	CASSKSGMAYNEQFF
TRBD1	TRBV30	many	TRBJ1-1	TGTGCCTGGAGTGTAGGGGGGACAGGAAACACTGAAGCTTTCTTT	CAWSVGGTGNTEAFF
TRBD2	TRBV9	few	TRBJ2-5	TGTGCCAGCAGCGTTGCGGGGGGGAATCAAGAGACCCAGTACTTC	CASSVAGGNQETQYF
TRBD1	TRBV12-3/TRBV12-4	few	TRBJ1-4	TGTGCCAGCAGTCCGGTTACAGGGGCAACTAATGAAAAACTGTTTTTT	CASSPVTGATNEKLFF
TRBD1	TRBV2	many	TRBJ1-1	TGTGCCAGCAGATCAGCGACAGGGGGGAACACTGAAGCTTTCTTT	CASRSATGGNTEAFF
TRBD1	TRBV5-6	many	TRBJ1-1	TGTGCCAGCAGGTTAGGGGGCATGAACACTGAAGCTTTCTTT	CASRLGGMNTEAFF
TRBD2	TRBV20-1	few	TRBJ2-7	TGCAGTGCTAGGGATACTAGCGGGAGCTACGAGCAGTACTTC	CSARDTSGSYEQYF
NA	TRBV11-3	NA	TRBJ2-1	TGTGCCAGCAGTTTAACAGGGACTTCGCATGAGCAGTTCTTC	CASSLTGTSHEQFF